This is a list of T cell receptor beta chains from one sample in a study of Ad26.COV2.S vaccination and SARS-CoV-2 variants. Data came from immunoSEQ multiplex PCR; TCRdb stores just in-frame clones and leaves some out. The table lists around 320,000 clones, about 86% of them singletons. Sequencing was performed on peripheral blood, taken in a trial of Ad26.COV2.S vaccine versus placebo. Receptors originate from a person aged 18-65 years who received the Ad26.COV2.S COVID-19 vaccine or a placebo. The CDR3 runs from the conserved cysteine through the conserved F or W. D genes are given only for firm matches. A row's size may be missing; if present it is once, few, many or a size class.

D gene	J gene	V gene	clone size	CDR3 protein	CDR3 DNA
.	TRBJ1-1	TRBV4-1	once	CASSREVGGAEAFF	TGCGCCAGCAGCCGGGAGGTCGGGGGGGCTGAAGCTTTCTTT
.	TRBJ1-1	TRBV5-1	.	CASSSEGLGTEAFF	TGCGCCAGCTCCTCGGAGGGGTTGGGCACTGAAGCTTTCTTT
.	TRBJ2-7	TRBV18	once	CASSPKWTGSYEQYF	TGTGCCAGCTCACCGAAATGGACGGGCTCCTACGAGCAGTACTTC
.	TRBJ1-1	TRBV19	.	CASRPLGLGVNTEAFF	TGTGCCAGTAGGCCCTTGGGGCTAGGGGTGAACACTGAAGCTTTCTTT
.	TRBJ1-6	TRBV6-1	.	CASSDYNSPLHF	TGTGCCAGCAGTGACTATAATTCACCCCTCCACTTT
.	TRBJ2-3	TRBV24-1	.	CATSDQGGADTQYF	TGTGCCACCAGTGATCAGGGTGGTGCAGATACGCAGTATTTT
TRBD2	TRBJ2-7	TRBV10-3	.	CAISDRGGAPGDEQYF	TGTGCCATCAGTGATCGCGGGGGGGCCCCCGGGGACGAGCAGTACTTC
.	TRBJ1-1	TRBV18	once	CASSVSAGATTEAFF	TGTGCCAGCTCAGTCTCAGCTGGGGCGACCACTGAAGCTTTCTTT
TRBD1	TRBJ2-3	TRBV9	.	CASSVLTGGRTDTQYF	TGTGCCAGCAGCGTATTGACAGGGGGCCGCACAGATACGCAGTATTTT
.	TRBJ1-5	TRBV11-2	.	CASSLDVAGKQPQHF	TGTGCCAGCAGCTTAGATGTGGCAGGAAAGCAGCCCCAGCATTTT
.	TRBJ2-2	TRBV19	.	CASSPDSPRTGELFF	TGTGCCAGTAGCCCGGACAGTCCGAGGACCGGGGAGCTGTTTTTT
.	TRBJ2-2	TRBV27	.	CASRMNRGGTTAGELFF	TGTGCCAGCAGGATGAACAGGGGCGGGACGACGGCCGGGGAGCTGTTTTTT
.	TRBJ1-2	TRBV27	.	CASSFKGVGGPWDYGYTF	TGTGCCAGCAGTTTCAAAGGGGTCGGAGGGCCTTGGGATTATGGCTACACCTTC